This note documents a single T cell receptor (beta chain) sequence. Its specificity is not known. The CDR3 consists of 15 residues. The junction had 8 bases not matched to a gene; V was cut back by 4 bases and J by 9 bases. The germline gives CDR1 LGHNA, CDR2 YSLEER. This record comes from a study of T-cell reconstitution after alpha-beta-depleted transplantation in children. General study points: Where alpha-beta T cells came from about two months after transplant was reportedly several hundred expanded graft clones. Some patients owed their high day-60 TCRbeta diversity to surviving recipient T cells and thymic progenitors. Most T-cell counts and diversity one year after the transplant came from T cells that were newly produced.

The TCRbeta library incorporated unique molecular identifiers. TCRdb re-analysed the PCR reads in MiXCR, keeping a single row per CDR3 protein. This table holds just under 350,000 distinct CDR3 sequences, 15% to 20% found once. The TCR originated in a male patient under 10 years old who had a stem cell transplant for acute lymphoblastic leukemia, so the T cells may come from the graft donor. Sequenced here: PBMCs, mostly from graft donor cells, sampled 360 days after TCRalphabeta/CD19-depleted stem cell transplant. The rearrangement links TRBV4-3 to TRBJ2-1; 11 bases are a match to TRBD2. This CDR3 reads CASSPGLAALGEQFF. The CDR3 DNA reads TGCGCCAGCAGCCCGGGACTAGCGGCGCTGGGTGAGCAGTTCTTC.